This is a list of T cell receptor beta chains from one sample in a study of T cells expressing NK-cell markers. After re-calling the 5' RACE reads, TCRdb lists one entry per CDR3 protein, DNA absent. The sample's table shows about 370,000 distinct CDR3 sequences. The specimen was blood T cells: a sorted CD56 or NKG2C T cell subset, CD4+ or CD8+ T cells, or bulk PBMC T cells (not recorded which). All receptors derive from a woman aged 50 to 60 in good health. CDR3s include the opening cysteine and the closing phenylalanine or tryptophan.

j_call cdr3_length v_call cdr3_aa
TRBJ2-7 12 TRBV7-9 CASSLTSYEQYF
TRBJ2-1 15 TRBV27 CASGRSDRGYNEQFF
TRBJ2-5 13 TRBV5-1 CASKAGQAETQYF
TRBJ2-1 19 TRBV20-1 CSARDLGRGLADTYNEQFF
TRBJ2-1 12 TRBV24-1 CATSDLAGRQFF
TRBJ2-4 12 TRBV20-1 CSATGSGNIQYF
TRBJ1-5 12 TRBV12-3/TRBV12-4 CASSFAAVPQHF
TRBJ2-5 16 TRBV19 CASSPSPGLADETQYF
TRBJ1-5 15 TRBV12-3/TRBV12-4 CASSFMGRSNQPQHF
TRBJ2-7 15 TRBV5-1 CASSVARDRSYEQYF
TRBJ2-2 17 TRBV11-2 CASTQTRAIKATGELFF
TRBJ2-1 16 TRBV5-4 CASSFGSGRADNEQFF
TRBJ2-7 14 TRBV11-1 CASSLEAASYEQYF
TRBJ1-1 11 TRBV7-3 CASSPGGGAFF
TRBJ2-6 18 TRBV5-1 CASSATSGRISGANVLTF
TRBJ1-3 13 TRBV29-1 CSGTGVTGNTIYF
TRBJ2-5 11 TRBV7-9 CASTGTETQYF
TRBJ2-1 15 TRBV12-3/TRBV12-4 CASSTLGGGYNEQFF
TRBJ2-7 13 TRBV5-1 CASSGTSAYEQYF
TRBJ1-2 16 TRBV5-1 CASSLDGDRSDYGYTF
TRBJ2-7 15 TRBV11-2 CASSLLEGIPYEQYF
TRBJ1-1 15 TRBV6-5 CASSDLIRMNTEAFF
TRBJ2-1 14 TRBV29-1 CSVDRQGLYNEQFF
TRBJ2-1 12 TRBV24-1 CATSRQGYEQFF
TRBJ1-1 14 TRBV6-1 CASSLKRANTEAFF
TRBJ1-4 15 TRBV14 CASSLSAGRGEKLFF
TRBJ2-7 15 TRBV5-1 CASSLPDSESLEQYF
TRBJ2-6 20 TRBV18 CASSPPITGGGDTRANVLTF
TRBJ1-1 15 TRBV5-1 CASSLVTVMNTEAFF
TRBJ2-1 15 TRBV18 CASSPRGDYRHEQFF
TRBJ2-1 14 TRBV24-1 CATSDLGREREQFF